A single TCR beta chain is shown here with its context. The entry originates in a study of T cells in Graves' hyperthyroidism and ophthalmopathy. Ophthalmopathy patients had moderate-to-severe active disease, CAS ≥3, NOSPECS ≥4, and disease duration under 3 months. Exclusion of a patient resulted from uncontrolled infection, other autoimmune disease, pregnancy or lactation. It was roughly 10 ml of fresh peripheral blood that supplied the PBMCs. It was RNA transcripts that yielded the amplified TCR beta CDR3 regions. The HTBI primer set drove a first-round RT-PCR of the TCR CDR3. Each CDR3 protein gets one entry after TCRdb re-called the multiplex PCR reads with MiXCR. Here the sample spans about 400,000 distinct CDR3 sequences, 11% to 15% being singletons. Germline assignment: CDR1 DFQATT and CDR2 SNEGSKA (reference sequence). This CDR3 spans 17 amino acids. With 0 bases clipped from V and 4 bases from J, the junction kept 11 bases outside the gene matches.

V gene TRBV20-1 combines with J gene TRBJ2-1, with 8 bases matching TRBD2. Material for sequencing was blood. The sequence came from a man aged 45-65 years with Graves' ophthalmopathy. The CDR3: CSARDLQGIAGYNEQFF. The CDR3 DNA is TGCAGTGCTAGAGATCTCCAGGGAATAGCGGGGTACAATGAGCAGTTCTTC.